These 9 T cell receptor beta chains came from one sample sequenced in a study of prognosis after radiotherapy for stage I lung cancer. With two-round multiplex PCR, TCR beta CDR3 sequences were amplified from genomic DNA. The use of primers specific to each TRBV and TRBJ gene characterized first-round PCR. MiXCR was run by TCRdb on the multiplex PCR reads, yielding one entry per CDR3 protein. This table has under 20,000 distinct CDR3 sequences, around two fifths appearing once. This sample comprised PBMCs, obtained before or after stereotactic body radiation therapy (not recorded which). These receptors were taken from a donor older than 45 with non-small cell lung cancer.

In regard to this clonotype: A junction boundary mismatches the germline segment, possibly from a read error. This chain uses TRBV19 with TRBJ1-6, with D tentatively TRBD1 (5 bases). This CDR3 region has 14 residues. Germline lookup yields CDR1 LNHDA and CDR2 SQIVND (reference sequence). The CDR3 here is CASSTGGGNSPIHF. DNA of the CDR3: TGTGCCAGTAGCACAGGAGGCGGTAATTCACCCATCCACTTT.

This clonotype was observed a single time. One end of the junction fails to match germline, which may point to a read error. The rearrangement joins TRBV6-4 to TRBJ2-5; 9 bases are a match to TRBD2. This CDR3 contains 18 residues. Per the germline V gene, CDR1 is MRHNA and CDR2 is SNTAGT. The CDR3 DNA follows: TGTGCCAGCAGTCCCGGGACTAGCAGGCAAGTACCAATGGAGACACAGTACTTC. It translates to CASSPGTSRQVPMETQYF.

This clonotype rates as medium-sized (0.01 to 0.1%). V usage is TRBV5-1 and J usage is TRBJ1-5; a possible D gene is TRBD1 (5 bases). This CDR3 is 15 amino acids long. CDR1 SGHRS and CDR2 YFSETQ come from the germline V gene. V lost 0 bases and J lost 0, with 7 bases in between. CDR3: CASSLAGGSNQPQHF. The CDR3 coding sequence is TGCGCCAGCAGCTTGGCTGGGGGTAGCAATCAGCCCCAGCATTTT.

This clonotype has at least ten counts. V and J are TRBV24-1 and TRBJ2-5, with D perhaps TRBD2 (6 bases). From germline, CDR1 is KGHDR and CDR2 SFDVKD. The CDR3 is made up of 15 amino acids. Trimming left V 3 bases short and J 4 bases short, with 14 bases between. This CDR3 is CATSDPTPEGETQYF. Here the CDR3 DNA reads TGTGCCACCAGTGATCCCACACCGGAGGGAGAGACCCAGTACTTC.

This clonotype was recorded many times. The chain recombines TRBV20-1 with TRBJ1-5; D is undetermined. The CDR3 length is 13 residues. Trimming removed 5 bases at V and 2 bases at J, with 10 bases between. Per germline, CDR1 DFQATT and CDR2 SNEGSKA (reference sequence). DNA for the CDR3: TGCAGTGCTCGGCCAGGAGGCAATCAGCCCCAGCATTTT. Protein product: CSARPGGNQPQHF.

The V and J genes are TRBV28 and TRBJ2-2; 9 bases match TRBD1. The V gene's germline CDR1 is MDHEN and CDR2 SYDVKM. This CDR3 contains 15 residues. The J segment lost 4 bases and the V segment lost 5 bases, leaving 5 bases of the junction unmatched. The CDR3 DNA sequence: TGTGCCAGCAGTCGAAGGGGACAGGGCACCGGGGAGCTGTTTTTT. This sequence encodes CASSRRGQGTGELFF.

There are a few counts of this clonotype. The chain links TRBV12-3 or TRBV12-4 to TRBJ1-1; no reliable D call. The CDR3 sequence is 13 residues long. Trimming shortened V by 3 bases and J by 1 base, and 6 bases separated the two germline ends. The CDR3 DNA reads as TGTGCCAGCAGTTTGGGTCAGAACACTGAAGCTTTCTTT. Translation: CASSLGQNTEAFF.

This clonotype occurred many times. The genes are TRBV19 and TRBJ2-5, with 7 bases matching TRBD1. The CDR3 is 11 residues long. V trimming: 10 bases; J trimming: 2 bases; junction bases outside the gene matches: 1. Germline values: CDR1 LNHDA, CDR2 SQIVND (reference sequence). The CDR3 loop is CATGQQETQYF. The CDR3 DNA reads TGTGCCACGGGACAGCAAGAGACCCAGTACTTC.

The CDR3 loop reads CASSYNRGPRDTQYF. The CDR3 coding sequence is TGTGCCAGCAGTTACAACAGGGGGCCACGGGATACGCAGTATTTT. The chain couples TRBV6-5 to TRBJ2-3; the match to TRBD1 covers 9 bases. The germline V gene encodes CDR1 MNHEY and CDR2 SVGAGI. The CDR3 runs to 15 residues. V lost 2 bases to trimming and J lost 6 bases; unmatched junction nucleotides: 6.